Following are 7 T cell receptor beta chains from one sample sequenced in a study of cytomegalovirus exposure and HLA in healthy donors. A multiplex PCR was run with 60 Vbeta primers and 13 Jbeta primers. TCRdb keeps only in-frame clones here, not all; method: immunoSEQ multiplex PCR. The sample contains 150,000 to 200,000 clones, about four fifths of which appear only once. The sequenced sample was PBMCs. Receptors originate from a woman in her late teens or twenties in good health and CMV-seronegative.

This clone has only a few counts. J is TRBJ2-1 and V is TRBV4-3; weak D call: TRBD1 (6 bases). The CDR3 is 12 residues long. Germline-derived CDR1 and CDR2 are LGHNA and YSLEER. Trimming shortened V by 4 bases and J by 10 bases, and 11 bases separated the two germline ends. In DNA form, the CDR3 reads TGCGCCAGCAGCCCGCAGGGGATAGAGCAGTTCTTC. This sequence encodes CASSPQGIEQFF.

A single count supports this clone. The V call is TRBV28, the J call TRBJ2-4, with 8 bases that match TRBD2. This CDR3 has 15 residues. The J segment lost 5 bases and the V segment lost 5 bases, leaving 8 bases of the junction unmatched. The V gene's germline CDR1 is MDHEN and CDR2 SYDVKM. CDR3 in DNA: TGTGCCAGCAGTCCCTCCGGGACTAGTCAAAACATTCAGTACTTC. Translating it yields CASSPSGTSQNIQYF.

The CDR3 sequence: CASGPLTSGRTYEQYF. CDR3 nucleotides: TGTGCCAGCGGCCCCCTGACTAGCGGGAGGACGTACGAGCAGTACTTC. The chain carries TRBV7-6 and TRBJ2-7, with 13 bases that match TRBD2. J was trimmed by 4 bases and V by 8 bases; bases with no gene match: 11. Looked up from germline, CDR1 is SGHVS and CDR2 is FNYEAQ. The CDR3 is 16 amino acids.

The chain combines TRBV9 with TRBJ2-1, with a possible D match to TRBD1 (7 bases). The CDR3 contains 16 residues. Germline lookup yields CDR1 SGDLS and CDR2 YYNGEE. The germline V and J ends were trimmed by 0 bases and 6 bases, with 16 bases remaining between them. The CDR3 DNA reads as TGTGCCAGCAGCGTAGGGGTGGAGGGGGCAGTCAATGAGCAGTTCTTC. It translates to CASSVGVEGAVNEQFF.

The chain uses TRBV6-1 and TRBJ1-5; no firm D call. The germline V gene has CDR1 MNHNS and CDR2 SASEGT. The CDR3 spans 15 residues. Trimming pared 3 bases from V and 0 bases from J, leaving 9 bases between. Here the CDR3 DNA reads TGTGCCAGCAGTGAGGGCTACAGTAGCAATCAGCCCCAGCATTTT. Translated: CASSEGYSSNQPQHF.

The chain combines TRBV10-3 with TRBJ2-1, with D maybe TRBD2 (7 bases). CDR3 length: 13 amino acids. Trimming removed 4 bases at V and 13 bases at J, with 17 bases between. Germline loops: CDR1 ENHRY, CDR2 SYGVKD. The CDR3 here is CAISGGGLAEQFF. CDR3 nucleotides: TGTGCCATCAGTGGAGGGGGGCTAGCGGAACAGTTCTTC.

This rearrangement joins TRBV19 to TRBJ1-1; D gene uncertain. CDR1 is LNHDA, CDR2 SQIVND, per germline (reference sequence). V lost 3 bases to trimming and J lost 7 bases, with 12 bases between them. CDR3 length: 13 residues. The CDR3 is CASSIAVEDEAFF. The DNA for the CDR3 is TGTGCCAGTAGTATTGCGGTTGAGGATGAAGCTTTCTTT.